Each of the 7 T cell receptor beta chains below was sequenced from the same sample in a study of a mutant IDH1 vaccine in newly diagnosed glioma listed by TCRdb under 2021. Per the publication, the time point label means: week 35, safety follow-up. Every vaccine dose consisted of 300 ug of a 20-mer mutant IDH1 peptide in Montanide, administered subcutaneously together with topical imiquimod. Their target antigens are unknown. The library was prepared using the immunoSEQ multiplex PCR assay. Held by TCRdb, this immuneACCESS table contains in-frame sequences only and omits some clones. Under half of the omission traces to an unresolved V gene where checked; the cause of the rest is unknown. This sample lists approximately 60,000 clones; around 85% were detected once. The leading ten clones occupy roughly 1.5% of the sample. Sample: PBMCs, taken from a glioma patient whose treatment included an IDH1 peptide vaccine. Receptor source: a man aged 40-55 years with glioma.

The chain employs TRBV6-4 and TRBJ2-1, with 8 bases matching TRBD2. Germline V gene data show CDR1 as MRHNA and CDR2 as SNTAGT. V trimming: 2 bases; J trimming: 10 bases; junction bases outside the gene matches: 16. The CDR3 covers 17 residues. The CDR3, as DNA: TGTGCCAGCAGTGACCGTCAGGGGAGCGGGAGTACTTCGGAGCAGTTCTTC. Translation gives CASSDRQGSGSTSEQFF.

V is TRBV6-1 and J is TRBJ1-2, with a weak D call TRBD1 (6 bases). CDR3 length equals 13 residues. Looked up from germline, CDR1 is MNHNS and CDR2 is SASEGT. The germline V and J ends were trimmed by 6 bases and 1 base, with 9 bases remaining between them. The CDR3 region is CASRQGDNYGYTF. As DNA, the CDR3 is TGTGCCAGCAGACAGGGCGATAACTATGGCTACACCTTC.

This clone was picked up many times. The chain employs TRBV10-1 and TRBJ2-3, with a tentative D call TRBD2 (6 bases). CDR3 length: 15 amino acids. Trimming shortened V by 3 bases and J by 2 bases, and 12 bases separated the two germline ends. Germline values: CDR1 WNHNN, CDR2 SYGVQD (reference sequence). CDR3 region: CASSERGEVTDTQYF. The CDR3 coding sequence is TGCGCCAGCAGTGAACGCGGGGAGGTCACAGATACGCAGTATTTT.

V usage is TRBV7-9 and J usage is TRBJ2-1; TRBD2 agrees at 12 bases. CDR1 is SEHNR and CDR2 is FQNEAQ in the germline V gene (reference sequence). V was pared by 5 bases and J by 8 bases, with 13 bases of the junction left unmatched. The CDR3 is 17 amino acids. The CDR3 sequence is CASSPPLAGGLFDEQFF. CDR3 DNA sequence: TGTGCCAGCAGCCCCCCACTAGCGGGAGGCCTATTTGATGAGCAGTTCTTC.

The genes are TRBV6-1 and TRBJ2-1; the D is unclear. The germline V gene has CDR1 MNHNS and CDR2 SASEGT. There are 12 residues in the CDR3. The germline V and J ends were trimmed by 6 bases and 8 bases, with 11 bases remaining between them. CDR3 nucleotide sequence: TGTGCCAGCAGCCTTGTTCTCGATGAGCAGTTCTTC. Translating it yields CASSLVLDEQFF.

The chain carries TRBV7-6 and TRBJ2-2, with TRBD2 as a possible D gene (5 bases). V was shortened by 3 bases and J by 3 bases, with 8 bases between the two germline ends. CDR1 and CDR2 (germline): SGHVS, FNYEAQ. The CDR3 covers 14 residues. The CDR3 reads CASSLRTDTGELFF. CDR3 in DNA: TGTGCCAGCAGCTTGAGGACTGACACCGGGGAGCTGTTTTTT.

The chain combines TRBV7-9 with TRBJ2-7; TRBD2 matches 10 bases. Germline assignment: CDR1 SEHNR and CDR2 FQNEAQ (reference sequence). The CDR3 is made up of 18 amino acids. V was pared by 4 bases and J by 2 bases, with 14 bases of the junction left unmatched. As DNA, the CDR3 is TGTGCCAGCAGCTCGACCCCCGTACTAGCGGGGTTCACCTACGAGCAGTACTTC. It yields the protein CASSSTPVLAGFTYEQYF.